This passage covers 19 T cell receptor beta chains from one sample sequenced in a study of T cell responses to AZD1222 COVID-19 vaccine (dated by TCRdb to the early 2020s). The sample's time point, from its label and the paper: baseline before first vaccination. Libraries were constructed by the immunoSEQ multiplex PCR assay. The immuneACCESS repertoire file appears here via TCRdb, limited to in-frame rearrangements. These files lack a portion of the clones; in checked studies, under half of the deficit traces to unresolved V genes, and the cause of the others is not known. The sample yields around 72,000 clones; 82% were counted once. Jointly, the top ten make up more than 5% of the sample. Sequencing was performed on peripheral blood, taken on day 0 of AZD1222 vaccination. These receptors all come from an adult in good health.

The chain carries TRBV10-3 and TRBJ1-1; TRBD1 matches at 7 bases. Per germline, CDR1 ENHRY and CDR2 SYGVKD. The V gene end was trimmed by 6 bases and the J gene end by 0 bases; junction bases not matched to a gene: 4. The length of the CDR3 is 14 residues. As DNA, the CDR3 is TGTGCCATCAGGCCCGGGACAGTGAACACTGAAGCTTTCTTT. Encoded protein: CAIRPGTVNTEAFF.

The chain links TRBV28 to TRBJ2-3; 11 bases are a match to TRBD2. Looked up from germline, CDR1 is MDHEN and CDR2 is SYDVKM. The V and J ends lost 6 bases and 4 bases, in that order; junction bases with no gene match: 18. CDR3 length: 19 residues. The CDR3 sequence is CASSTGFSGGAEIPDTQYF. In DNA, the CDR3 is TGTGCCAGCAGCACCGGCTTTAGCGGGGGGGCCGAGATCCCAGATACGCAGTATTTT.

V is TRBV7-2 and J is TRBJ1-2; D may be TRBD1 (6 bases). The CDR3 runs 14 residues. V lost 7 bases, J lost 4 bases, and 16 bases lay in between. Germline-derived CDR1 and CDR2 are SGHTA and FQGNSA. CDR3 sequence reads: CASNVGGGSYGYTF. CDR3 in DNA: TGTGCCAGCAATGTGGGGGGCGGAAGCTATGGCTACACCTTC.

The chain uses TRBV18 and TRBJ2-7, with D possibly matching TRBD1 (6 bases). Trimming removed 3 bases at V and 9 bases at J, with 18 bases between. The V gene's germline CDR1 is KGHSH and CDR2 LQKENI. This CDR3 region has 14 residues. The CDR3 region is CASSPDRSLFGQYF. In DNA form, the CDR3 reads TGTGCCAGCTCACCTGACAGGTCCCTATTTGGGCAGTACTTC.

V is TRBV3-1 (or the pseudogene TRBV3-2) and J is TRBJ2-7; D might be TRBD1 or TRBD2, each matching 5 bases. CDR1 LGHDT and CDR2 YNNKEL come from the germline V gene (reference sequence). This CDR3 is built from 14 residues. Trimming took 5 bases from V and 3 from J, leaving 14 bases between them. The CDR3: CASSETGARYEQYF. The DNA for the CDR3 is TGTGCCAGCAGCGAAACCGGGGCCCGCTACGAGCAGTACTTC.

This clone appeared once. The chain carries TRBV5-6 and TRBJ2-5; no definite D call. The CDR3 has 15 amino acids. Germline V gene lookup returns CDR1 SGHDT and CDR2 YYEEEE. V lost 4 bases and J 3 bases, leaving 16 bases between the germline ends. The CDR3 region is CASSVINSAEETQYF. In DNA, the CDR3 is TGTGCCAGCAGCGTAATAAACAGTGCGGAAGAGACCCAGTACTTC.

The rearrangement uses TRBV27 and TRBJ2-6, with TRBD2 matching 12 bases. V gave up 4 bases and J gave up 0 bases; unmatched junction bases: 13. The CDR3 loop spans 21 amino acids. Per the germline V gene, CDR1 is MNHEY and CDR2 is SMNVEV (reference sequence). The CDR3 is CASSSIGLAGGKDSGANVLTF. Here the CDR3 DNA reads TGTGCCAGCAGTTCTATAGGGCTAGCGGGGGGGAAAGACTCTGGGGCCAACGTCCTGACTTTC.

The rearrangement joins TRBV5-4 to TRBJ2-3, with no clear D. The CDR3 is 16 amino acids. Trimming removed 1 base at V and 0 bases at J, with 12 bases between. Germline assignment: CDR1 SGHNT and CDR2 YYREEE (reference sequence). The CDR3 bases are TGTGCCAGCAGCTTGACTGGTACGTACAGCACAGATACGCAGTATTTT. Residues: CASSLTGTYSTDTQYF. Full variable domain (remainder filled in from reference TRBV5-4 and TRBJ2-3): ETGVTQSPTHLIKTRGQQVTLRCSSQSGHNTVSWYQQALGQGPQFIFQYYREEENGRGNFPPRFSGLQFPNYSSELNVNALELDDSALYLCASSLTGTYSTDTQYFGPGTRLTVL.

The chain recombines TRBV6-1 with TRBJ1-5; the D is unclear. V shed 2 bases and J shed 5 bases, with 13 bases lying between them. Germline CDR1 and CDR2: MNHNS and SASEGT. The CDR3 is made up of 15 amino acids. This chain's CDR3 is CASSEWRDEDQPQHF. As DNA, the CDR3 is TGTGCCAGCAGTGAATGGAGGGATGAGGATCAGCCCCAGCATTTT.

The CDR3 is CASSLRGGSYNEQFF. CDR3 nucleotide sequence: TGTGCCAGCAGCCTACGGGGGGGCAGCTACAATGAGCAGTTCTTC. This chain uses TRBV11-1 with TRBJ2-1; 8 bases map to TRBD2. Germline CDR1 is SGHAT and CDR2 is FQDESV (reference sequence). The CDR3 runs to 15 residues. V dropped 5 bases and J dropped 3; count of bases not matched to a gene: 6.

V gene TRBV24-1 combines with J gene TRBJ1-2, with 8 bases fitting TRBD1. Trimming cost V 4 bases and J 4 bases; bases outside gene matches: 4. CDR3 length: 14 amino acids. From germline, CDR1 is KGHDR and CDR2 SFDVKD. The CDR3 DNA sequence: TGTGCCACCAGTGACCCTGGGACAGGCTATGGCTACACCTTC. It is translated as CATSDPGTGYGYTF.

This chain uses TRBV18 with TRBJ1-1, with 9 bases aligning to TRBD1. The CDR3 totals 15 residues. V was clipped by 2 bases and J by 4 bases; unmatched bases: 5. Germline V gene lookup returns CDR1 KGHSH and CDR2 LQKENI. This CDR3 reads CASSPSRQGGTEAFF. CDR3 in DNA: TGTGCCAGCTCACCATCTCGACAGGGGGGCACTGAAGCTTTCTTT.

The rearrangement joins TRBV6-5 to TRBJ2-3; D perhaps matches TRBD2 (6 bases). V gave up 6 bases and J gave up 0 bases, with 10 bases separating them. The CDR3 is 14 amino acids. CDR1 is MNHEY and CDR2 is SVGAGI in the germline V gene. The CDR3 DNA reads as TGTGCCAGCAGCCCCGGGGGAAGCACAGATACGCAGTATTTT. Amino acids: CASSPGGSTDTQYF.

The rearrangement links TRBV11-3 to TRBJ2-7; 8 bases match TRBD2. The CDR3 totals 16 residues. Per germline, CDR1 SGHNT and CDR2 YENEEA. V was clipped by 7 bases and J by 1 base; unmatched bases: 12. The CDR3 protein is CASTRPPSGPSYEQYF. CDR3 bases: TGTGCCAGCACCCGGCCCCCTAGCGGGCCGTCCTACGAGCAGTACTTC.

As for this clone: This sample also contains other DNA sequences that code for the same CDR3. The chain recombines TRBV7-9 with TRBJ2-5; D possibly corresponds to TRBD2 (5 bases). Between the trimmed V and J ends, which lost 1 base and 5 bases, there was a span of 8 bases. CDR1 is SEHNR and CDR2 is FQNEAQ in the germline V gene (reference sequence). The length of the CDR3 is 13 residues. Here the CDR3 reads CASSLDGVETQYF. The CDR3 DNA reads as TGTGCCAGCAGCTTAGACGGGGTCGAGACCCAGTACTTC.

This clone was picked up one time. The rearrangement links TRBV12-3 or TRBV12-4 to TRBJ1-1; no definite D call. The CDR3 has 13 residues. The V gene lost 8 bases and the J gene lost 0 bases, with 10 bases spanning the gap. CDR3 coding DNA: TGTGCCAGCCGGACGGAGATGAACACTGAAGCTTTCTTT. It translates to CASRTEMNTEAFF.

V and J are TRBV2 and TRBJ1-2; the D is unclear. The CDR3 sequence is 13 residues long. In germline, CDR1 is SNHLY, CDR2 FYNNEI. V was pared by 6 bases and J by 0 bases, with 8 bases between. CDR3 in amino acids: CASSLAANYGYTF. In DNA form, the CDR3 reads TGTGCCAGCAGCTTAGCGGCTAACTATGGCTACACCTTC.

This chain uses TRBV5-6 with TRBJ2-2; TRBD1 matches 9 bases. Trimming removed 2 bases from V and 6 bases from J; junction bases left unmatched: 8. The CDR3 consists of 16 residues. CDR1 is SGHDT and CDR2 is YYEEEE in the germline V gene. Written as DNA, the CDR3 is TGTGCCAGCAGCTTACAGGGGGCGCCCAGGTCCGGGGAGCTGTTTTTT. Protein product: CASSLQGAPRSGELFF.

The rearrangement joins TRBV9 to TRBJ2-7, with 10 bases aligning to TRBD2. CDR3 length: 15 residues. Germline values: CDR1 SGDLS, CDR2 YYNGEE. V lost 4 bases to trimming and J lost 7 bases; unmatched junction nucleotides: 11. The CDR3 bases are TGTGCCAGCAGCCCAGAGCCTAGCGGGGGCGGGGAGCAGTACTTC. Residues: CASSPEPSGGGEQYF.